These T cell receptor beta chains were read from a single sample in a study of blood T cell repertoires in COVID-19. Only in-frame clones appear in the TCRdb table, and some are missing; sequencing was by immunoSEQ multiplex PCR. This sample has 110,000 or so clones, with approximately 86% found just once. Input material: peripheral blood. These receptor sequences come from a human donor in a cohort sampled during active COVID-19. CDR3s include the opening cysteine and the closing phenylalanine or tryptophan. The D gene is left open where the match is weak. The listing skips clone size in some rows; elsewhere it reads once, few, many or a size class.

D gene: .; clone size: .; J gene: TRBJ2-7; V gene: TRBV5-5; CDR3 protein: CASGRLGSYEQYF; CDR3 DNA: TGTGCCAGCGGCCGACTAGGCTCGTACGAGCAGTACTTC
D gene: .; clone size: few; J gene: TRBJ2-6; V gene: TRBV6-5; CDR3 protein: CASSYSRTGANVLTF; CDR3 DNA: TGTGCCAGCAGTTACTCCCGTACTGGGGCCAACGTCCTGACTTTC
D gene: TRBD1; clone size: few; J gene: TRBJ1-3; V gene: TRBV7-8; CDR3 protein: CASSPGQGRSGNTIYF; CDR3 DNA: TGTGCCAGCAGCCCGGGACAGGGGAGGTCTGGAAACACCATATATTTT
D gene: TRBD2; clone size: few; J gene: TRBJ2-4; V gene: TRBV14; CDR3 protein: CASSQEVGGAKNIQYF; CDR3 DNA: TGTGCCAGCAGCCAAGAGGTGGGGGGGGCCAAAAACATTCAGTACTTC
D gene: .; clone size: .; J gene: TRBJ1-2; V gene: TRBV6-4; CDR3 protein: CASSDLSTGPHTF; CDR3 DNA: TGTGCCAGCAGTGACCTTTCGACAGGCCCCCACACCTTC
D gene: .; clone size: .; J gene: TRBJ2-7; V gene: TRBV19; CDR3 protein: CASSIDSYEQYF; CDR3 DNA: TGTGCCAGTAGTATCGACAGCTACGAGCAGTACTTC
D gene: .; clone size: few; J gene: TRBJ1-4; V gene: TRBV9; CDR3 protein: CASSVGSRVGEKLFF; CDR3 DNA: TGTGCCAGCAGCGTAGGTTCACGGGTGGGTGAAAAACTGTTTTTT
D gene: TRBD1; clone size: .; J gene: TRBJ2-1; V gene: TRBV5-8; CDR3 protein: CASSWRTGSDEQFF; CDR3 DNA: TGTGCCAGCAGCTGGAGGACAGGGTCCGATGAGCAGTTCTTC
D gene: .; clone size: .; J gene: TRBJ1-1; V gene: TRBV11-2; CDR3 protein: CASSLDRGQQNTEAFF; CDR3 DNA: TGTGCCAGCAGCTTAGATCGTGGACAACAAAACACTGAAGCTTTCTTT
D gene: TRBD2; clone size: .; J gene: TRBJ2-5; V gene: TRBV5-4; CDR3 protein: CASSSRLAGTETQYF; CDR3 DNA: TGTGCCAGCAGCTCCCGACTAGCGGGTACAGAGACCCAGTACTTC
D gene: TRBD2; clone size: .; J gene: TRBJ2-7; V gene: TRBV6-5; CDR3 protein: CASRGLAGVYEQYF; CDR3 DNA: TGTGCCAGCCGCGGACTAGCGGGAGTGTACGAGCAGTACTTC
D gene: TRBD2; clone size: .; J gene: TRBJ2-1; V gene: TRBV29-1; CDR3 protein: CSSGRSYNEQFF; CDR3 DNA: TGTAGTAGCGGGAGGTCCTACAATGAGCAGTTCTTC
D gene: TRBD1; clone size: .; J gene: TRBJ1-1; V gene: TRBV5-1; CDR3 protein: CASSEGQTYTEAFF; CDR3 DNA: TGCGCCAGCAGCGAGGGACAGACGTACACTGAAGCTTTCTTT
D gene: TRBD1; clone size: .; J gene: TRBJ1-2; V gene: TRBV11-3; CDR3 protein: CASSSQGAANRYTF; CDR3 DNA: TGTGCCAGCAGCTCACAGGGGGCTGCAAACCGCTACACCTTC
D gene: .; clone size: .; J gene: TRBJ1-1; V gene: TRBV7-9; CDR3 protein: CASSLGHADEAFF; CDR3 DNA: TGTGCCAGCAGCTTAGGACACGCAGATGAAGCTTTCTTT
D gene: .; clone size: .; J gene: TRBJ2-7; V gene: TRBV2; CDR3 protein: CASSDIQDRLYEQYF; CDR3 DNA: TGTGCCAGCAGTGATATCCAGGACAGACTTTACGAGCAGTACTTC
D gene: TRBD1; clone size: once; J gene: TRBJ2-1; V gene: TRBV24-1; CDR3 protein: CATTETGNYNEQFF; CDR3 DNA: TGTGCCACCACGGAGACAGGGAATTACAATGAGCAGTTCTTC
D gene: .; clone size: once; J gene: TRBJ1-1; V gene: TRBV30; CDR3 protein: CAWSVPAATGNTEAFF; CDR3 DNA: TGTGCCTGGAGTGTACCCGCTGCGACAGGGAACACTGAAGCTTTCTTT
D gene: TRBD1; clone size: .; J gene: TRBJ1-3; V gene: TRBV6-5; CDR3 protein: CASSSTGGGNTIYF; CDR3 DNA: TGTGCCAGCAGTTCAACAGGGGGCGGAAACACCATATATTTT
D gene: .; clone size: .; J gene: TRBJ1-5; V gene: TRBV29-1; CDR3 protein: CSVSLNSGSGQPQHF; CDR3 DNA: TGCAGCGTTTCATTAAACTCAGGGTCCGGTCAGCCCCAGCATTTT
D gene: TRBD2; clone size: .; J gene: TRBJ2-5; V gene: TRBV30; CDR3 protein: CAWSVLGDLSGVLMKTQYF; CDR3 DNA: TGTGCCTGGAGTGTACTAGGGGATCTTAGCGGGGTGTTGATGAAGACCCAGTACTTC
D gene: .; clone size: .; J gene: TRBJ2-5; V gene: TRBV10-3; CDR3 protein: CATKQDQETQYF; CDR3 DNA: TGTGCCACCAAACAGGACCAAGAGACCCAGTACTTC
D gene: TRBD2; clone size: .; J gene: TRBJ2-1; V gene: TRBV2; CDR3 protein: CASSDPGLAGAYNEQFF; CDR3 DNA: TGTGCCAGCAGTGATCCGGGACTAGCGGGGGCCTACAATGAGCAGTTCTTC
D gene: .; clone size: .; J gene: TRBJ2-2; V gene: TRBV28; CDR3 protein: CASSLSPHRDGRAGELFF; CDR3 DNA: TGTGCCAGCAGTTTATCACCCCACCGTGACGGCAGGGCCGGGGAGCTGTTTTTT
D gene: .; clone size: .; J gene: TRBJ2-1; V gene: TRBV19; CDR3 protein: CASRYPPSDEQFF; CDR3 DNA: TGTGCCAGTAGATATCCCCCGAGCGATGAGCAGTTCTTC
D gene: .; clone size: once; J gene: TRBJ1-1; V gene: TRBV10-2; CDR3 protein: CASSVGVTEAFF; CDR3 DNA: TGCGCCAGCAGTGTAGGGGTCACTGAAGCTTTCTTT
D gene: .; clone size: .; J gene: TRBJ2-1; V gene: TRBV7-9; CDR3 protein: CASSPTLGSGGLYNEQFF; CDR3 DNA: TGTGCCAGCAGCCCAACTCTCGGGAGCGGTGGTCTCTACAATGAGCAGTTCTTC
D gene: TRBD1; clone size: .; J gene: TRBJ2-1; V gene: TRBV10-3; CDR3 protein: CATSTGGRDEQFF; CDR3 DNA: TGTGCCACGTCGACAGGGGGCCGAGATGAGCAGTTCTTC
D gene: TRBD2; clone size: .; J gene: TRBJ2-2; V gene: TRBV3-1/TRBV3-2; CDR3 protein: CASSLGLANTGELFF; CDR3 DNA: TGTGCCAGCAGCCTGGGACTAGCGAACACCGGGGAGCTGTTTTTT
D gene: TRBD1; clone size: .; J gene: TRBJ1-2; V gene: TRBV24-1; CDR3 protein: CATSEGVGQGYGYTF; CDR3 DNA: TGTGCCACCAGTGAGGGCGTGGGACAGGGCTATGGCTACACCTTC
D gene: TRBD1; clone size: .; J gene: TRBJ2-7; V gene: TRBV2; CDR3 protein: CASSGGQPYEQYF; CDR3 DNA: TGTGCCAGCAGTGGGGGACAGCCCTACGAGCAGTACTTC
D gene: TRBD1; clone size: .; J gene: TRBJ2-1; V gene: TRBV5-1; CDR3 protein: CASSLLGQGINEQFF; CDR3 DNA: TGCGCCAGCAGCTTGTTAGGACAGGGGATCAATGAGCAGTTCTTC
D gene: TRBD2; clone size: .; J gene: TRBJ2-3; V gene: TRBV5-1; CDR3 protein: CASSLNPSGGASRTDTQYF; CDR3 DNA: TGCGCCAGCAGCTTGAACCCCAGCGGGGGGGCTTCGCGCACAGATACGCAGTATTTT
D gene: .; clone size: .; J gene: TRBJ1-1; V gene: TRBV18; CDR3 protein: CASSPVQVAEAFF; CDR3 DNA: TGTGCCAGCTCACCGGTGCAGGTCGCTGAAGCTTTCTTT
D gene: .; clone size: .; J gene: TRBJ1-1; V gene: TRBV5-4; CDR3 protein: CASSYRDGNTEAFF; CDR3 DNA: TGTGCCAGCAGCTACAGGGACGGGAACACTGAAGCTTTCTTT
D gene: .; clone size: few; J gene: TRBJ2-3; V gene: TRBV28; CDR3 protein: CASSLKSKRTDTQYF; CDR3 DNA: TGTGCCAGCAGTTTAAAGAGCAAACGCACAGATACGCAGTATTTT
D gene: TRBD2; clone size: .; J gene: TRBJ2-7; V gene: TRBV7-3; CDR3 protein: CASSSAPLAGVEQYF; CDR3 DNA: TGTGCCAGCAGCTCCGCCCCCCTGGCGGGGGTTGAGCAGTACTTC
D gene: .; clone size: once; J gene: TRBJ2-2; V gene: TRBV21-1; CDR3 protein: CASSSRGQDTGELFF; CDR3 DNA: TGTGCCAGCAGCTCAAGGGGACAGGACACCGGGGAGCTGTTTTTT
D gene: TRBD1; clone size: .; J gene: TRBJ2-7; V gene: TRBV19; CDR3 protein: CASSMDRNTYEQYF; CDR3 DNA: TGTGCCAGTAGTATGGACAGGAATACCTACGAGCAGTACTTC
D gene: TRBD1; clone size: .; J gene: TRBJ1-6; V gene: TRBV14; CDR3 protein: CASSQNRGRGSPLHF; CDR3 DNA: TGTGCCAGCAGCCAAAACAGGGGGCGAGGTTCACCCCTCCACTTT
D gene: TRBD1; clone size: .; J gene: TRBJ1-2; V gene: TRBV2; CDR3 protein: CAIPGQNNYGYTF; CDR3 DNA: TGTGCTATTCCGGGACAGAACAACTATGGCTACACCTTC
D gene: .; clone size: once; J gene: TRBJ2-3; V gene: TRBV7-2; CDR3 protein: CASSLGRLLADTQYF; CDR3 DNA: TGTGCCAGCAGCTTAGGGAGACTCTTGGCAGATACGCAGTATTTT
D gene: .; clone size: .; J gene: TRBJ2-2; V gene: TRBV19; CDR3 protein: CASSTLRVTGELFF; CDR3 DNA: TGTGCCAGTAGTACCCTCAGGGTCACCGGGGAGCTGTTTTTT
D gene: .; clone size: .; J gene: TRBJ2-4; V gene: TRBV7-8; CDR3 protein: CASSLDRDKNIQYF; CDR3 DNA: TGTGCCAGCAGCTTAGACAGGGACAAAAACATTCAGTACTTC
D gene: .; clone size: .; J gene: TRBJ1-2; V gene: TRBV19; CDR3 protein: CASSISRGVNYGYTF; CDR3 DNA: TGTGCCAGTAGTATTAGTCGGGGGGTCAACTATGGCTACACCTTC
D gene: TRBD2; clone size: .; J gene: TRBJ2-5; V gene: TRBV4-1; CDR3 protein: CASSHPEASGRATETQYF; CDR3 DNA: TGCGCCAGCAGCCATCCCGAGGCTAGCGGGAGGGCCACAGAGACCCAGTACTTC
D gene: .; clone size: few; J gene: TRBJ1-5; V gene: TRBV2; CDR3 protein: CASNRNSNQPQHF; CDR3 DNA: TGTGCCAGCAACAGGAATAGCAATCAGCCCCAGCATTTT
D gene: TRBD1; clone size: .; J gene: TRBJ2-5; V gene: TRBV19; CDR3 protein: CASSYRGQETQYF; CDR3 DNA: TGTGCCAGTAGTTACAGGGGGCAAGAGACCCAGTACTTC
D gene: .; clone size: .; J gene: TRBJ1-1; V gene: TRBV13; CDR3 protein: CASSGWGVYTEAFF; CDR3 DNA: TGTGCCAGCAGCGGGTGGGGGGTTTACACTGAAGCTTTCTTT
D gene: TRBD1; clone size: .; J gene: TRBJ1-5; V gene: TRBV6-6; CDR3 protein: CASSPRTGDGNQPQHF; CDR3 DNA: TGTGCCAGCAGTCCACGGACAGGGGACGGCAATCAGCCCCAGCATTTT
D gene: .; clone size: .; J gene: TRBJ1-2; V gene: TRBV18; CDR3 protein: CASSPAEGYTF; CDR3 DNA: TGTGCCAGCTCACCCGCGGAGGGCTACACCTTC
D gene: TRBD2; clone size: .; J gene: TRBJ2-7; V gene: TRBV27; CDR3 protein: CASSLFGRVAGGYEQYF; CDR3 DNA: TGTGCCAGCAGTTTATTTGGGCGGGTAGCGGGAGGCTACGAGCAGTACTTC
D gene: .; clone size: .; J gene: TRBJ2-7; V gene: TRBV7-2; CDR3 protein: CASSLDPGMAYEQYF; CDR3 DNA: TGTGCCAGCAGTCTAGACCCAGGGATGGCCTACGAGCAGTACTTC